The next 29 T cell receptor beta chains were all read from a single sample in a study of Ad26.COV2.S vaccination and SARS-CoV-2 variants. Indicated treatment: some 20 received Ad26.COV2.S at low or high dose, single or two shots; roughly 5 received placebo; per-sample allocation not given. Day 63 after the first vaccine or placebo injection was the time point for sampling. Data came from immunoSEQ multiplex PCR; TCRdb stores just in-frame clones and leaves some out. The table lists 350,000 to 550,000 clones, roughly nine tenths of them singletons. Sequencing was performed on peripheral blood, taken in a trial of Ad26.COV2.S vaccine versus placebo. These receptors came from a person aged 18-65 years who received the Ad26.COV2.S COVID-19 vaccine or a placebo.

The chain couples TRBV4-3 to TRBJ1-3; 8 bases fit TRBD1. Germline trimming cut 5 bases from V and 2 bases from J; bases unmatched to any gene: 5. CDR1 is LGHNA, CDR2 YSLEER, per germline. The CDR3 sequence is 15 residues long. In DNA form, the CDR3 reads TGCGCCAGCAGCGAGGACAGGGACCCTGGAAACACCATATATTTT. This encodes CASSEDRDPGNTIYF.

The chain uses TRBV28 and TRBJ2-2, with D unclear. Germline loops: CDR1 MDHEN, CDR2 SYDVKM. Trimming left V 2 bases short and J 3 bases short, with 4 bases between. The CDR3 extends over 13 amino acids. CDR3 in amino acids: CASSLVYTGELFF. Written as DNA, the CDR3 is TGTGCCAGCAGTTTAGTCTACACCGGGGAGCTGTTTTTT.

The J gene is TRBJ2-5, the V gene TRBV7-2, with D possibly being TRBD1 or TRBD2 (5 bases each). The CDR3 covers 13 residues. V lost 4 bases and J lost 1, with 7 bases in between. CDR1 SGHTA and CDR2 FQGNSA come from the germline V gene. The CDR3 nucleotides read TGTGCCAGCAGCTCGGGGCCCCAAGAGACCCAGTACTTC. Amino acids: CASSSGPQETQYF.

The V gene is TRBV5-5, the J gene TRBJ2-5; tentatively, D is TRBD1 or TRBD2 (7 bases each). The germline gives CDR1 SGHKS, CDR2 YYEKEE (reference sequence). The CDR3 sequence is 16 residues long. V dropped 1 base and J dropped 10 bases, with 23 bases sitting between them. The CDR3 spells CASSLSAPSGGGGQYF. Written as DNA, the CDR3 is TGTGCCAGCAGCTTGTCGGCACCGTCAGGGGGAGGGGGCCAGTACTTC. The full variable domain, its missing parts supplied by reference TRBV5-5 and TRBJ2-5, is DAGVTQSPTHLIKTRGQQVTLRCSPISGHKSVSWYQQVLGQGPQFIFQYYEKEERGRGNFPDRFSARQFPNYSSELNVNALLLGDSALYLCASSLSAPSGGGGQYFGPGTRLLVL.

This clone was seen a handful of times. The rearrangement uses TRBV6-1 and TRBJ1-4; unclear D gene. The CDR3 totals 15 residues. CDR1 MNHNS and CDR2 SASEGT come from the germline V gene. Trimming removed 2 bases from V and 4 bases from J, with 11 bases in between. The CDR3 nucleotides are TGTGCCAGCAGTGAATGGAGGGTGGGTAATGAAAAACTGTTTTTT. Translated: CASSEWRVGNEKLFF.

This rearrangement joins TRBV11-3 to TRBJ2-2; D remains ambiguous. In germline, CDR1 is SGHNT, CDR2 YENEEA. This CDR3 has 17 residues. Trimming left V 5 bases short and J 6 bases short, with 22 bases between. Here the CDR3 DNA reads TGTGCCAGCAGCCCACAAACCGGCAGGTTTTTTCCCGGGGAGCTGTTTTTT. As protein: CASSPQTGRFFPGELFF. The full variable domain, rest sourced from reference TRBV11-3 and TRBJ2-2, is EAGVVQSPRYKIIEKKQPVAFWCNPISGHNTLYWYLQNLGQGPELLIRYENEEAVDDSQLPKDRFSAERLKGVDSTLKIQPAELGDSAVYLCASSPQTGRFFPGELFFGEGSRLTVL.

The V and J genes are TRBV19 and TRBJ2-1, with D uncertain. V lost 5 bases, J lost 5 bases, and 13 bases lay in between. This CDR3 is 14 amino acids long. Germline CDR1 is LNHDA and CDR2 is SQIVND (reference sequence). CDR3 loop: CASSPTQGNNEQFF. CDR3 coding DNA: TGTGCCAGTAGTCCGACTCAAGGAAACAATGAGCAGTTCTTC.

The chain joins TRBV3-1 (or the pseudogene TRBV3-2) to TRBJ1-1, with 7 bases that match TRBD1. Germline V gives CDR1 LGHDT, CDR2 YNNKEL (reference sequence). There are 12 residues in the CDR3. V lost 6 bases to trimming and J lost 6 bases; unmatched junction nucleotides: 4. CDR3 region: CASSSGTAEAFF. As DNA, the CDR3 is TGTGCCAGCAGTTCCGGGACAGCTGAAGCTTTCTTT.

The chain has TRBV7-2 and TRBJ2-1; possibly TRBD1 or TRBD2 for D (6 bases each). Between the trimmed V and J ends, which lost 2 bases and 3 bases, there was a span of 11 bases. Germline CDR1 and CDR2: SGHTA and FQGNSA. This CDR3 contains 15 residues. The CDR3 is CASSLRGALYNEQFF. The CDR3 coding sequence is TGTGCCAGCAGCTTAAGGGGGGCCCTCTACAATGAGCAGTTCTTC.

This clone has more than one count but fewer than ten. The chain links TRBV4-2 to TRBJ1-3; D is ambiguous. Between the trimmed V and J ends, which lost 0 bases and 4 bases, there was a span of 13 bases. In germline, CDR1 is LGHNA, CDR2 YNFKEQ. The CDR3 is made up of 16 amino acids. CDR3 protein: CASSQDGFLSGNTIYF. DNA for the CDR3: TGTGCCAGCAGCCAAGACGGGTTTCTCTCCGGAAACACCATATATTTT.

This sequence joins TRBV5-4 and TRBJ1-4; no clear D. The CDR3 sequence is 13 residues long. V dropped 0 bases and J dropped 5 bases, with 5 bases sitting between them. Germline V gene data show CDR1 as SGHNT and CDR2 as YYREEE (reference sequence). In nucleotides, the CDR3 is TGTGCCAGCAGCTTGGTGGGAAATGAAAAACTGTTTTTT. As protein: CASSLVGNEKLFF. The full variable domain, completed using reference TRBV5-4 and TRBJ1-4, is ETGVTQSPTHLIKTRGQQVTLRCSSQSGHNTVSWYQQALGQGPQFIFQYYREEENGRGNFPPRFSGLQFPNYSSELNVNALELDDSALYLCASSLVGNEKLFFGSGTQLSVL.

This chain uses TRBV24-1 with TRBJ1-1; D perhaps matches TRBD1 (5 bases). This CDR3 region has 12 residues. Germline V gene sequence: CDR1 KGHDR, CDR2 SFDVKD. Trimming removed 5 bases at V and 8 bases at J, with 11 bases between. CDR3 in amino acids: CATSGDRNEAFF. CDR3 nucleotide sequence: TGTGCCACCAGTGGTGACAGAAACGAAGCTTTCTTT.

Here the CDR3 DNA reads TGTGCCAGCGGCCGAAGACAGGGGTATGGCTACACCTTC. It yields the protein CASGRRQGYGYTF. V usage is TRBV6-5 and J usage is TRBJ1-2; 8 bases align to TRBD1. The CDR3 runs to 13 residues. Germline V gene lookup returns CDR1 MNHEY and CDR2 SVGAGI. Germline trimming cut 8 bases from V and 5 bases from J; bases unmatched to any gene: 7.

V usage is TRBV6-6 and J usage is TRBJ2-2, with a tentative D call TRBD1 (6 bases). Per the germline V gene, CDR1 is MNHNY and CDR2 is SVGAGI (reference sequence). The CDR3 spans 12 residues. V dropped 9 bases and J dropped 5 bases, with 10 bases sitting between them. The CDR3 DNA follows: TGTGCCAGTGGACAGCATACCGGGGAGCTGTTTTTT. It encodes CASGQHTGELFF.

This clone was counted a single time. This chain joins TRBV4-1 and TRBJ2-5; 8 bases fit TRBD1. There are 16 residues in the CDR3. V was clipped by 1 base and J by 1 base; unmatched bases: 5. Germline CDR1 and CDR2: MGHRA and YSYEKL. The CDR3 protein is CASSQGGTGIQETQYF. The CDR3, as DNA: TGCGCCAGCAGCCAAGGAGGGACAGGCATCCAAGAGACCCAGTACTTC.

The chain uses TRBV9 and TRBJ1-5; TRBD1 is a possible D gene (6 bases). The CDR3 is made up of 15 amino acids. Germline lookup yields CDR1 SGDLS and CDR2 YYNGEE. With 4 bases removed from V and 3 bases from J, the gap between germline ends came to 14 bases. Here the CDR3 DNA reads TGTGCCAGCAGCTTTACAGGGACCCCCAATCAGCCCCAGCATTTT. It codes for CASSFTGTPNQPQHF.

The table lists this clone with many counts. The DNA of the CDR3 is TGTGCCAGCAGCCCCCAACCCGGGGAGCTGTTTTTT. It is translated as CASSPQPGELFF. The chain links TRBV11-3 to TRBJ2-2; D gene ambiguous. Germline CDR1 and CDR2: SGHNT and YENEEA. With 5 bases removed from V and 6 bases from J, the gap between germline ends came to 7 bases. The CDR3 consists of 12 residues. The full variable domain, in which reference TRBV11-3 and TRBJ2-2 provide the parts outside the CDR3, is EAGVVQSPRYKIIEKKQPVAFWCNPISGHNTLYWYLQNLGQGPELLIRYENEEAVDDSQLPKDRFSAERLKGVDSTLKIQPAELGDSAVYLCASSPQPGELFFGEGSRLTVL.

V gene TRBV7-3 combines with J gene TRBJ1-2; TRBD1 aligns across 7 bases. The length of the CDR3 is 16 residues. The junction had 9 bases not matched to a gene; V was cut back by 5 bases and J by 0 bases. Germline loops: CDR1 SGHTA, CDR2 FQGTGA. The CDR3 is CASSPRWTGANYGYTF. The CDR3, as DNA: TGTGCCAGCAGCCCGCGGTGGACAGGAGCTAACTATGGCTACACCTTC.

The chain couples TRBV9 to TRBJ1-4; possible D gene TRBD1, 6 bases. The germline gives CDR1 SGDLS, CDR2 YYNGEE. The V and J ends lost 4 bases and 3 bases respectively, with 13 bases between them. The CDR3 contains 15 residues. The CDR3 sequence is CASSLRQDANEKLFF. CDR3 DNA sequence: TGTGCCAGCAGCTTACGACAGGACGCTAATGAAAAACTGTTTTTT.

In this sample, this clone turned up once. The gene calls are TRBV15 and TRBJ2-1, with 14 bases fitting TRBD2. V shed 0 bases, J shed 0 bases, and the junction held 10 bases outside the gene matches. The CDR3 runs to 21 residues. The germline CDR1 and CDR2 sequences are LNHNV and YYDKDF (reference sequence). CDR3: CATSRDLGLAGGPSSYNEQFF. The CDR3, as DNA: TGTGCCACCAGCAGAGACCTAGGACTAGCGGGAGGCCCGAGCTCCTACAATGAGCAGTTCTTC.

The chain couples TRBV4-3 to TRBJ2-3, with 8 bases lining up with TRBD2. V lost 0 bases, J lost 4 bases, and 6 bases stayed unmatched. The length of the CDR3 is 16 residues. Germline loops: CDR1 LGHNA, CDR2 YSLEER. The CDR3 bases are TGCGCCAGCAGCCAAGATTTAAGCGGGGGTGCAGATACGCAGTATTTT. It is translated as CASSQDLSGGADTQYF.

This rearrangement joins TRBV10-2 to TRBJ2-1; 10 bases are shared with TRBD2. Germline trimming cut 7 bases from V and 10 bases from J; bases unmatched to any gene: 13. The CDR3 extends over 15 amino acids. Germline CDR1 reads WSHSY; CDR2 reads SAAADI. The CDR3, as DNA: TGCGCCAGCAACCTCGGGCTAGCGGGGGCCCGAGAGCAGTTCTTC. Protein product: CASNLGLAGAREQFF.

The gene calls are TRBV7-2 and TRBJ2-7, with unresolved D. Germline assignment: CDR1 SGHTA and CDR2 FQGNSA. With 1 base removed from V and 0 bases from J, the gap between germline ends came to 7 bases. CDR3 length equals 14 residues. The CDR3 sequence is CASSLDGRSYEQYF. Written as DNA, the CDR3 is TGTGCCAGCAGCTTAGACGGACGCTCCTACGAGCAGTACTTC.

The genes are TRBV24-1 and TRBJ2-6; maybe TRBD2 (6 bases). The CDR3 totals 16 residues. Germline V gene lookup returns CDR1 KGHDR and CDR2 SFDVKD. V was trimmed by 1 base and J by 1 base, leaving 7 bases between them. CDR3 loop: CATSDFRGSGANVLTF. CDR3 sequence (DNA): TGTGCCACCAGTGATTTTCGGGGGTCTGGGGCCAACGTCCTGACTTTC.

CDR3: CASSGPVAGNTIYF. Written as DNA, the CDR3 is TGTGCCAGCAGTGGCCCGGTAGCTGGAAACACCATATATTTT. V is TRBV9 and J is TRBJ1-3, with no clear D. The V and J ends lost 5 bases and 2 bases respectively, with 11 bases between them. The CDR3 contains 14 residues. Germline V CDR1 and CDR2: SGDLS, YYNGEE.

The V gene is TRBV4-3, the J gene TRBJ2-6; either TRBD1 or TRBD2 may supply D (7 bases each). Germline CDR1 reads LGHNA; CDR2 reads YSLEER. This CDR3 region has 18 residues. V lost 3 bases, J lost 0 bases, and 15 bases lay in between. Here the CDR3 reads CASSQQGEGASGANVLTF. As DNA, the CDR3 is TGCGCCAGCAGCCAGCAGGGGGAGGGTGCCTCTGGGGCCAACGTCCTGACTTTC.

The rearrangement links TRBV5-1 to TRBJ2-3; possible D gene TRBD1, 6 bases. V lost 1 base and J 0 bases, leaving 9 bases between the germline ends. The CDR3 length is 15 residues. Germline V gene sequence: CDR1 SGHRS, CDR2 YFSETQ. CDR3 nucleotide sequence: TGCGCCAGCAGCTTGATGGGACATAGCACAGATACGCAGTATTTT. Its translation: CASSLMGHSTDTQYF. Combining the CDR3 with reference TRBV5-1 and TRBJ2-3 gives the whole variable domain KAGVTQTPRYLIKTRGQQVTLSCSPISGHRSVSWYQQTPGQGLQFLFEYFSETQRNKGNFPGRFSGRQFSNSRSEMNVSTLELGDSALYLCASSLMGHSTDTQYFGPGTRLTVL.

This chain links TRBV4-2 with TRBJ2-3; D may be TRBD1 or TRBD2 (5 bases each). CDR1 and CDR2 (germline): LGHNA, YNFKEQ. This CDR3 region has 17 residues. Trimming stripped 1 base from V and 0 bases from J, with 14 bases between. CDR3 amino acids: CASSQGQRLSSTDTQYF. CDR3 nucleotide sequence: TGTGCCAGCAGCCAAGGACAGCGGCTATCTAGCACAGATACGCAGTATTTT.

The V and J genes are TRBV12-3 or TRBV12-4 and TRBJ2-3; no clear D. With 6 bases removed from V and 9 bases from J, the gap between germline ends came to 13 bases. The length of the CDR3 is 12 residues. The CDR3 protein is CASSPTRPTQYF. CDR3 coding DNA: TGTGCCAGCAGCCCTACCAGGCCCACGCAGTATTTT.